The clone carrying this T cell receptor beta chain has just one count. This sample is part of a study of blood T cell repertoires in COVID-19. Study-level information: The samples span acute and convalescent COVID-19 from the United States, Italy and Spain. Nucleic acid was either cDNA or gDNA, and it came from T cells, B-cell-depleted T cells, or PBMCs.

Original methodology: For nucleated cells, counts were estimated from reference gene primer amplification. Here immunoSEQ multiplex PCR was the method, and the copy in TCRdb shows in-frame clones only, minus some. V, J and clone size reflect that table, while D and trimming were determined from the DNA. The table records 30,000 to 40,000 clones, 80% to 90% of them present only once. This CDR3 region has 16 residues. Germline V CDR1 and CDR2: LNHDA, SQIVND (reference sequence). V lost 5 bases and J 1 base, leaving 16 bases between the germline ends. The receptor was isolated from a woman at least 80 years old with active or convalescent COVID-19. This chain uses TRBV19 with TRBJ2-3, with D maybe TRBD2 (6 bases). Material for sequencing was peripheral blood. CDR3 protein: CASSRSKVAGTDTQYF. As DNA, the CDR3 is TGTGCCAGTAGTCGCTCAAAGGTAGCGGGCACAGATACGCAGTATTTT.